This T cell receptor beta chain stems from a study of T cell repertoires in cytomegalovirus infection. Study context: The public TCR beta signatures pointed to both CMV infection and matching HLA type. General study points: CMV carriers having the relevant HLA were flagged by cumulative public TCR beta family frequency.

TCRdb re-called the reads with MiXCR, one entry per CDR3 protein. The sample records around 240,000 distinct CDR3 sequences, over 20% being singletons. This clonotype was seen more than once but under ten times. Antigen specificity is unknown. The sequencing input was CD8+ T cells from PBMCs. This TCR derives from a human donor in good health (CMV status not recorded). Some clones in this sample may be carry-over from other donors' samples.

In DNA form, the CDR3 reads TGTGCCAGCAGCGAGGAGGGAGCGGGGGTACTGAACGAGCAGTACTTC. Translated: CASSEEGAGVLNEQYF. The chain combines TRBV9 with TRBJ2-7; 8 bases line up with TRBD2. The germline V gene has CDR1 SGDLS and CDR2 YYNGEE. The V and J ends lost 3 bases and 5 bases, in that order; junction bases with no gene match: 13. The CDR3 totals 16 residues.